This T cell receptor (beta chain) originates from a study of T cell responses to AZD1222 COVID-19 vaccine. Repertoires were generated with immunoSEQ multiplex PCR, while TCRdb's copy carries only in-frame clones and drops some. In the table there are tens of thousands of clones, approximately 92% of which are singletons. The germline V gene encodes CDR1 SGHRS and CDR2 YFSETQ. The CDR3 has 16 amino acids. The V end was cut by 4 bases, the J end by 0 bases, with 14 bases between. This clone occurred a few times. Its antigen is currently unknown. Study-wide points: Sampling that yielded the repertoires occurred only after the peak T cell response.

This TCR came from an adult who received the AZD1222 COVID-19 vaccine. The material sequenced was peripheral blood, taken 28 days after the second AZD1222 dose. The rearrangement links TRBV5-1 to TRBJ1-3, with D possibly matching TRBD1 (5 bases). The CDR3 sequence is CASSRGQTHSGNTIYF. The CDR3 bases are TGCGCCAGCAGCCGCGGACAAACCCACTCTGGAAACACCATATATTTT.